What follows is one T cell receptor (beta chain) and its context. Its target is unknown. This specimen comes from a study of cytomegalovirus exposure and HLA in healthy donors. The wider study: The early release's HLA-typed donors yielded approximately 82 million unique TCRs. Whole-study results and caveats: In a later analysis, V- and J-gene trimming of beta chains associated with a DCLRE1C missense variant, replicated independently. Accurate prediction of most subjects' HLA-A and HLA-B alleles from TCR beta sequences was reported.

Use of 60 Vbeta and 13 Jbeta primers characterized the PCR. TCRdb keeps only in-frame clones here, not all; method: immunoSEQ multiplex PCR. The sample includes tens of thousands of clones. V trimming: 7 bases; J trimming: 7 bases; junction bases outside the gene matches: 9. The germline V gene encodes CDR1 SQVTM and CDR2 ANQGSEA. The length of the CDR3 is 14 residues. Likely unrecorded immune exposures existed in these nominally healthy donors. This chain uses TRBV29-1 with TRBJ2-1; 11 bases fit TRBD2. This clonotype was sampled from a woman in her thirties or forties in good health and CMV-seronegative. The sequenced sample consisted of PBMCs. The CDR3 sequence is CSAILAGVNNEQFF. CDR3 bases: TGCAGCGCCATACTAGCGGGAGTCAATAATGAGCAGTTCTTC.